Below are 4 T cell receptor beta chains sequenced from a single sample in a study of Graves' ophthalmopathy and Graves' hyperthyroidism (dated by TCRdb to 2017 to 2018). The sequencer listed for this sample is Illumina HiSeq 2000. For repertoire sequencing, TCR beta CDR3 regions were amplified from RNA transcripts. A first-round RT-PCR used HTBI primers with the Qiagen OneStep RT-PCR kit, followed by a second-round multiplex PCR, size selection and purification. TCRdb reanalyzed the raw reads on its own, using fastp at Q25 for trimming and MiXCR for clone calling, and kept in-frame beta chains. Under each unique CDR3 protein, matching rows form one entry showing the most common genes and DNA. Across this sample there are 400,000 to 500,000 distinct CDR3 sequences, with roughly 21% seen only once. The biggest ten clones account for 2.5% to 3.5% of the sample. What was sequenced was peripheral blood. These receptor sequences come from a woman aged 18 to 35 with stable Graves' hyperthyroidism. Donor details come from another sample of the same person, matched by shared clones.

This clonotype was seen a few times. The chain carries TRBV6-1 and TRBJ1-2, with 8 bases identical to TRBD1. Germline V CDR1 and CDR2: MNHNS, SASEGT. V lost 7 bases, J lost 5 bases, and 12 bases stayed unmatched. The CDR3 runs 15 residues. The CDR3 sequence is CASTPFGQGAYGYTF. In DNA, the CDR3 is TGTGCCAGCACCCCTTTCGGACAGGGCGCATATGGCTACACCTTC.

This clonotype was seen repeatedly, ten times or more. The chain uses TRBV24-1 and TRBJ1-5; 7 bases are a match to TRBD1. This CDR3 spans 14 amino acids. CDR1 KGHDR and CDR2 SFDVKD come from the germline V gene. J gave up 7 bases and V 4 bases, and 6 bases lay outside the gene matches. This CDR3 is CATSDSTGYQPQHF. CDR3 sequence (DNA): TGTGCCACCAGTGACTCGACAGGGTACCAGCCCCAGCATTTT.

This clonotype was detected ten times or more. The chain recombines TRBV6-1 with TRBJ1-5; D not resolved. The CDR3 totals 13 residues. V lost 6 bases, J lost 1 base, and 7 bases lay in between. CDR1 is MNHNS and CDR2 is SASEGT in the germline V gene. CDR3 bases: TGTGCCAGCAGACGAGGAAGCAATCAGCCCCAGCATTTT. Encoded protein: CASRRGSNQPQHF.

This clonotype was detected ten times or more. The CDR3 DNA follows: TGCAGCGTGGAAAAGGTTGGCTCCTACGAGCAGTACTTC. This codes for CSVEKVGSYEQYF. This chain uses TRBV29-1 with TRBJ2-7; no firm D call. With 6 bases removed from V and 0 bases from J, the gap between germline ends came to 12 bases. CDR1 is SQVTM and CDR2 is ANQGSEA in the germline V gene. The CDR3 totals 13 residues.